This T cell receptor (delta chain) was retrieved from a study of DNA immune sequencing with unique molecular identifiers (TCRdb year 2020). Turning to the overall study: Using immunomagnetic cell separation, gammadelta T cells were enriched from buffy coats, and the genomic DNA of these cells was sequenced. gammadelta T cells were enriched from PBMC of some 11 healthy individuals by fluorescence-activated cell sorting. To compare enriched and non-enriched samples, roughly 93 ng of enriched gammadelta T-cell DNA and roughly 1 ug of non-enriched PBMC DNA were sequenced. The study developed and validated an ultrasensitive DNA-based TRD repertoire sequencing method using PCR-introduced unique molecular identifiers. Validation of the sequencing method was done both on synthetic reference molecules and on blood samples taken from healthy individuals. Donors were healthy individuals, with approximately nine donors profiled from sorted peripheral blood gammadelta T cells. General findings and caveats noted by the study authors: TRD repertoire diversity differed among healthy donors, and several donors were highly oligoclonal, with the top 5 clonotypes making up more than half of productive molecules. Among clonotypes in healthy donors, TRDV2 paired with TRDJ1 was identified as the most common TRD rearrangement. Novel TRD sequences not targeted by the primers cannot be detected by the primer-based approach.

Taken from the germline V gene, the CDR1 and CDR2 loops are GEAIGNYY and EKD. Between the V and J ends, shortened by 2 bases and 0 bases respectively, the junction contains 19 bases. Its CDR3 holds 20 amino acids, cysteine through phenylalanine. The entry retains the CDR3 DNA only, 60 bases that are in frame from base 1. Library preparation used multiplex PCR. A 32-plex assay amplified the genomic DNA, with primers for all 8 TRDV and 4 TRDJ genes spanning the CDR3. A 12-nucleotide UMI was attached over roughly 3 barcoding PCR cycles, and a second PCR was then run with Illumina adapter primers. Libraries were purified with AMPure XP beads and quality-checked on a Fragment Analyzer with the HS NGS Fragment kit. An Illumina MiniSeq mid-output kit with approximately 21% PhiX and 150 cycles of paired-end reads was used for sequencing. The authors' pipeline ran thus. Reads were processed with MIGEC version 1.2.9 to group reads by UMI and build error-corrected consensus sequences. For post-processing, modified scripts from VDJtools version 1.2.1 were used together with the tcR R package. TCRdb reprocessed the public reads with the caller CATT; rows with the same DNA were merged afterwards. The V and J calls shown here were made by TCRdb, not taken from the authors' results. This sample has more than 2,000 delta-chain clones in its table, and around 10% of those were observed once. The ten largest clones take up about half of the sample.

Worth noting for this clone: Its recognized antigen is unknown. The protein TCRdb lists belongs to a much larger clone and differs from this DNA's translation at residue 5, which points to a read error; the protein shown is made from the DNA.

This receptor was identified in a human donor in good health. Material: gamma-delta T cells enriched from blood buffy coat, or unenriched PBMCs (not recorded which). The chain couples TRDV2 to TRDJ3, and perhaps TRDD3 as D gene, on 5 matching bases. The CDR3 loop reads CACDNLGTTNGSWDTRQMFF. The sequenced DNA is TGTGCCTGTGACAACTTGGGGACCACGAACGGCTCCTGGGACACCCGACAGATGTTTTTC.